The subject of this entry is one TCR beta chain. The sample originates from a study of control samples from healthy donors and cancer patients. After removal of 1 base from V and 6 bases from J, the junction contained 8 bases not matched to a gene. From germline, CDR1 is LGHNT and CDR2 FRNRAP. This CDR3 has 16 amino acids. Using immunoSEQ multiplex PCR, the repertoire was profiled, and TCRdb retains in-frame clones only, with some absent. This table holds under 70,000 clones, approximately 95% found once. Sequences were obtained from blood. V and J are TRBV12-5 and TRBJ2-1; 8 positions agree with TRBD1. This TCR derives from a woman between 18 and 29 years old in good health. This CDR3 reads CASGLAGTGFFNEQFF. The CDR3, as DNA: TGTGCTAGTGGTTTGGCCGGGACAGGTTTTTTCAATGAGCAGTTCTTC.